This T cell receptor beta chain was retrieved from a study of read filtering for tumor transcriptome and immune sequencing. Broader study findings: IR-seq and RNA-seq agreed better without single-read clonotypes.

This clonotype rates as medium-sized. Antigen: not known. From 400 to 450 ng of RNA, a library with molecular barcoded alpha/delta and beta/gamma adaptors was made. TCRdb fed the reads into MiXCR, producing one record per CDR3 protein. Here the sample spans 15,000 to 20,000 distinct CDR3 sequences, less than 25% being singletons. The J segment lost 3 bases and the V segment lost 3 bases, leaving 5 bases of the junction unmatched. The CDR3 extends over 15 amino acids. Germline V gives CDR1 SQVTM, CDR2 ANQGSEA. The chain recombines TRBV29-1 with TRBJ2-3; TRBD2 matches 11 bases. The sequence derives from a donor over 35 with multiple myeloma. The sequencing sample was made of a population of CD138-negative cells sorted from bone marrow. CDR3 sequence: CSVEIAGGRTDTQYF. In DNA, the CDR3 is TGCAGCGTTGAGATAGCGGGAGGGCGGACAGATACGCAGTATTTT.